Listed below are T cell receptor beta chains from one sample, sequenced in a study of blood T cell repertoires in COVID-19. The assay was immunoSEQ multiplex PCR, and TCRdb's table has in-frame clones only and misses some. This sample has some 300,000 clones, with approximately 90% found just once. Material for sequencing was peripheral blood. These receptors all stem from a woman aged 45-60 years with COVID-19, enrolled during active disease. Both conserved end residues are part of each CDR3. A D gene is named only where the DNA matches it firmly. Size tells how often a clone was seen (once, few, many) or the class of an expanded clone, and some rows leave it out.

CDR3: CASSMRLNTEAFF
DNA: TGTGCCAGTAGTATGCGGTTAAACACTGAAGCTTTCTTT
V: TRBV19
J: TRBJ1-1
size: .
D: .

CDR3: CASSIQRGTEAFF
DNA: TGTGCCAGCAGCATACAGCGGGGCACTGAAGCTTTCTTT
V: TRBV7-9
J: TRBJ1-1
size: .
D: .

CDR3: CASSPTGVPNTEAFF
DNA: TGCGCCAGCAGCCCCACAGGGGTCCCAAACACTGAAGCTTTCTTT
V: TRBV5-1
J: TRBJ1-1
size: few
D: TRBD1

CDR3: CASSQVPGRGKETQYF
DNA: TGCGCCAGCAGCCAAGTCCCAGGGAGGGGGAAAGAGACCCAGTACTTC
V: TRBV4-1
J: TRBJ2-5
size: .
D: .

CDR3: CATTRQGTDTQYF
DNA: TGTGCCACCACTCGACAGGGCACAGATACGCAGTATTTT
V: TRBV2
J: TRBJ2-3
size: .
D: .

CDR3: CASRTPLGTGLAGELFF
DNA: TGTGCCAGTCGGACCCCCCTGGGGACAGGATTGGCCGGGGAGCTGTTTTTT
V: TRBV27
J: TRBJ2-2
size: .
D: TRBD1

CDR3: CSVTSGYETQYF
DNA: TGCAGCGTTACATCAGGGTATGAGACCCAGTACTTC
V: TRBV29-1
J: TRBJ2-5
size: .
D: .

CDR3: CASNPLGQGRSNTGELFF
DNA: TGCGCCAGCAACCCCTTGGGACAGGGAAGGTCGAACACCGGGGAGCTGTTTTTT
V: TRBV5-1
J: TRBJ2-2
size: .
D: TRBD1

CDR3: CASSPPSGNEQFF
DNA: TGTGCCAGCAGCCCCCCTAGCGGCAATGAGCAGTTCTTC
V: TRBV7-6
J: TRBJ2-1
size: .
D: TRBD2

CDR3: CATSRDRGGETQYF
DNA: TGTGCCACCAGCAGAGATCGAGGCGGGGAGACCCAGTACTTC
V: TRBV15
J: TRBJ2-5
size: .
D: .

CDR3: CASSLFGTVSNQPQHF
DNA: TGTGCCAGCAGTTTGTTTGGGACAGTAAGCAATCAGCCCCAGCATTTT
V: TRBV27
J: TRBJ1-5
size: few
D: TRBD1

CDR3: CASRRTGHDFSNQPQHF
DNA: TGTGCCAGTAGACGGACAGGGCACGATTTTAGCAATCAGCCCCAGCATTTT
V: TRBV19
J: TRBJ1-5
size: .
D: TRBD1

CDR3: CASSIGGGRPYNEQFF
DNA: TGTGCCAGTAGTATAGGGGGCGGGAGACCGTACAATGAGCAGTTCTTC
V: TRBV19
J: TRBJ2-1
size: .
D: TRBD2

CDR3: CASTLRLAGEVDTQYF
DNA: TGTGCCAGTACCCTTAGACTAGCGGGAGAGGTAGATACGCAGTATTTT
V: TRBV19
J: TRBJ2-3
size: .
D: TRBD2

CDR3: CAWNSRLNEKLFF
DNA: TGTGCCTGGAATTCGCGGCTTAATGAAAAACTGTTTTTT
V: TRBV30
J: TRBJ1-4
size: .
D: .

CDR3: CASSLRQGLAEAFF
DNA: TGCGCCAGCAGCTTGCGGCAGGGTCTCGCTGAAGCTTTCTTT
V: TRBV5-1
J: TRBJ1-1
size: .
D: .

CDR3: CASSGQGSILAKNIQYF
DNA: TGCGCCAGCAGCGGACAGGGTTCTATCCTAGCCAAAAACATTCAGTACTTC
V: TRBV5-1
J: TRBJ2-4
size: .
D: TRBD1

CDR3: CASSPGTSGHNEQFF
DNA: TGTGCCAGCAGTCCCGGGACTAGCGGACACAATGAGCAGTTCTTC
V: TRBV27
J: TRBJ2-1
size: .
D: TRBD2

CDR3: CASSSEGGPQHF
DNA: TGTGCCAGCAGTTCCGAGGGTGGGCCCCAGCATTTT
V: TRBV27
J: TRBJ1-5
size: once
D: .

CDR3: CASSLAELANTGELFF
DNA: TGCGCCAGCAGCTTAGCGGAACTCGCGAACACCGGGGAGCTGTTTTTT
V: TRBV5-1
J: TRBJ2-2
size: .
D: .

CDR3: CASSLDRSMANSPLHF
DNA: TGTGCCAGCTCACTAGACAGGAGTATGGCTAATTCACCCCTCCACTTT
V: TRBV18
J: TRBJ1-6
size: .
D: .

CDR3: CATSRDLTSGYTDTQYF
DNA: TGTGCCACCAGCAGAGATCTGACTAGCGGGTATACAGATACGCAGTATTTT
V: TRBV15
J: TRBJ2-3
size: .
D: TRBD2

CDR3: CASSLVGTSGYNEQFF
DNA: TGTGCCAGCAGTTTAGTAGGGACTAGCGGATACAATGAGCAGTTCTTC
V: TRBV28
J: TRBJ2-1
size: .
D: TRBD2

CDR3: CASSSSFWEGLASEQYF
DNA: TGTGCCAGTAGTAGTTCGTTCTGGGAGGGACTAGCAAGCGAGCAGTACTTC
V: TRBV19
J: TRBJ2-7
size: .
D: TRBD2

CDR3: CASSLAAGDGEQFF
DNA: TGTGCCAGCAGCTTAGCCGCTGGAGATGGTGAGCAGTTCTTC
V: TRBV11-3
J: TRBJ2-1
size: .
D: .

CDR3: CASSYSTGARETQYF
DNA: TGTGCCAGCAGTTACTCGACAGGGGCTCGGGAGACCCAGTACTTC
V: TRBV6-5
J: TRBJ2-5
size: .
D: TRBD1

CDR3: CASSFPGQYF
DNA: TGTGCCAGCAGCTTCCCTGGCCAGTACTTC
V: TRBV9
J: TRBJ2-7
size: .
D: .

CDR3: CATSVQQGAGNTEAFF
DNA: TGTGCCACCAGCGTACAACAGGGGGCTGGAAACACTGAAGCTTTCTTT
V: TRBV15
J: TRBJ1-1
size: .
D: TRBD1

CDR3: CASSDEGLGRREQFF
DNA: TGTGCCAGCAGTGACGAGGGACTAGGCAGGCGTGAGCAGTTCTTC
V: TRBV6-4
J: TRBJ2-1
size: .
D: TRBD2

CDR3: CASSLSQGYNSPLHF
DNA: TGTGCCAGCAGCTTAAGTCAGGGATATAATTCACCCCTCCACTTT
V: TRBV7-2
J: TRBJ1-6
size: .
D: .

CDR3: CASSPPNTGELFF
DNA: TGTGCCAGCAGCCCCCCAAACACCGGGGAGCTGTTTTTT
V: TRBV5-5
J: TRBJ2-2
size: .
D: .

CDR3: CASSFSGTVTEAFF
DNA: TGTGCCAGCAGCTTCTCCGGGACAGTCACTGAAGCTTTCTTT
V: TRBV7-8
J: TRBJ1-1
size: once
D: TRBD1

CDR3: CASRKDSRGGELFF
DNA: TGTGCCAGCAGGAAGGACAGTCGGGGTGGGGAGCTGTTTTTT
V: TRBV2
J: TRBJ2-2
size: .
D: .